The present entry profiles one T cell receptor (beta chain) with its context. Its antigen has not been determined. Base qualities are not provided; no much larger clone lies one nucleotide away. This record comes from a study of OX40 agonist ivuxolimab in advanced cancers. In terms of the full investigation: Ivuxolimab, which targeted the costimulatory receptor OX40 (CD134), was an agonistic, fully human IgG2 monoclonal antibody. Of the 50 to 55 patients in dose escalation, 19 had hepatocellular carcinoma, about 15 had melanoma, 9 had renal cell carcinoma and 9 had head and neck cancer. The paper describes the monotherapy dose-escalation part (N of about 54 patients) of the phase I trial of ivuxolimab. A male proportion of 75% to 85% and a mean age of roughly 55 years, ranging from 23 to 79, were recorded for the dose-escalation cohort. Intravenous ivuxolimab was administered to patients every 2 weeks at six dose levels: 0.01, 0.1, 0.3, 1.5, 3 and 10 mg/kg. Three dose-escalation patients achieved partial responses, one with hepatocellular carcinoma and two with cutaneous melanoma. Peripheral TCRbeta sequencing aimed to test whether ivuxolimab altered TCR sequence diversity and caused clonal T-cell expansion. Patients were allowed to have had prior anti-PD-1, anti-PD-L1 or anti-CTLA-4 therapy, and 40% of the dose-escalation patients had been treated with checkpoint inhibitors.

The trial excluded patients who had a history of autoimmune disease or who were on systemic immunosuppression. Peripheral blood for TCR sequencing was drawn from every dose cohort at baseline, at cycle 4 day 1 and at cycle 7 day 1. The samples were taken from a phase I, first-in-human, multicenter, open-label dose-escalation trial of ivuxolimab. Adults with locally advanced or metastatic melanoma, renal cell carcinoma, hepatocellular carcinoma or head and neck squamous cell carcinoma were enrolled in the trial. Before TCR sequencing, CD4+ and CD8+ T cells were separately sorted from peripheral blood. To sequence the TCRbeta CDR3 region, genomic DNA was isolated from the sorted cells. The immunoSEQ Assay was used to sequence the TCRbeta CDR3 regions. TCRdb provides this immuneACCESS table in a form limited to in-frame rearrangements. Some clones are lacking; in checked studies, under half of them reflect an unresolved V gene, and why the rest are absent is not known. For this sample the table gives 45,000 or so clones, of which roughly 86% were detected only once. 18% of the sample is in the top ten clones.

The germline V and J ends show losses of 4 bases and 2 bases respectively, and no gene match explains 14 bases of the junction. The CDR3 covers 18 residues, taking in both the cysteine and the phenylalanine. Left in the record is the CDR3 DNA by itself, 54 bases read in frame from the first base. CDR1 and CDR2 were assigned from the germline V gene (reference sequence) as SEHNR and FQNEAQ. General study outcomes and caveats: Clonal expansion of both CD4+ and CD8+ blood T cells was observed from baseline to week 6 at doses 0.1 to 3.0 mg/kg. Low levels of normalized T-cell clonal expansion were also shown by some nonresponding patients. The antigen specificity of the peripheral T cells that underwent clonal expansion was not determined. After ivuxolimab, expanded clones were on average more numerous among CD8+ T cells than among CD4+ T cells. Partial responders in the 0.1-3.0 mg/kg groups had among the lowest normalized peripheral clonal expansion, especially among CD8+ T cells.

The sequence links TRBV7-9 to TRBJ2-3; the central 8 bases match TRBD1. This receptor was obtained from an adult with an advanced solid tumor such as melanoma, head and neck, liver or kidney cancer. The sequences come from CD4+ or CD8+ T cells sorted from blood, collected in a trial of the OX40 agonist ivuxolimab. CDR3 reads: CASSSPLDGTGYTDTQYF. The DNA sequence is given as TGTGCCAGCAGCTCCCCCCTAGATGGGACAGGATACACAGATACGCAGTATTTT.